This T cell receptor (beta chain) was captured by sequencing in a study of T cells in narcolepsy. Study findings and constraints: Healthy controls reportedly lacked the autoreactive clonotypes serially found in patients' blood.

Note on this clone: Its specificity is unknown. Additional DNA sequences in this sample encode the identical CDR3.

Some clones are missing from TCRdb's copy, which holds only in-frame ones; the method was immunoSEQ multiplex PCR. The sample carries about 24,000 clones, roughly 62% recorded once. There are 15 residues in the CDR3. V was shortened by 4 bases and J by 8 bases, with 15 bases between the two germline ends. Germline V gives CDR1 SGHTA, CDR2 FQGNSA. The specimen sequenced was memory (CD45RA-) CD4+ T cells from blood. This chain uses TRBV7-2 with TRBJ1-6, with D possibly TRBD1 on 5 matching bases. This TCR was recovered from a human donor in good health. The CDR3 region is CASSWARGGDSPLHF. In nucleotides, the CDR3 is TGTGCCAGCAGCTGGGCTCGGGGCGGTGATTCACCCCTCCACTTT.